This T cell receptor beta chain was sequenced during a study of Graves' ophthalmopathy and Graves' hyperthyroidism. CDR3 length equals 14 residues. Germline CDR1 and CDR2: SNHLY and FYNNEI. Germline trimming cut 6 bases from V and 0 bases from J; bases unmatched to any gene: 2. This clonotype has a count of ten or more. RNA transcripts were the source from which TCR beta CDR3 regions were amplified. An initial RT-PCR round employing HTBI primers preceded a second-round multiplex PCR. TCRdb itself ran the multiplex PCR reads through MiXCR, one entry per CDR3 protein. The sample contains about 220,000 distinct CDR3 sequences, roughly 21% of which appear only once.

Input material: peripheral blood. The V gene is TRBV2, the J gene TRBJ1-5, with 7 bases fitting TRBD1. This TCR came from a woman aged 45-60 years with Graves' ophthalmopathy. CDR3 DNA: TGTGCCAGCAGGGGGACAGTTAGCAATCAGCCCCAGCATTTT. Translation gives CASRGTVSNQPQHF.